Sequencing of this T cell receptor beta chain was carried out in a study of cytomegalovirus exposure and HLA in healthy donors. In the PCR, 60 Vbeta and 13 Jbeta primers were used. TCRdb's copy holds only in-frame clones and misses some; the assay was immunoSEQ multiplex PCR. The data contain some 130,000 clones, approximately 87% of them seen just once; the ten biggest clones take up about 1.6%. Study results and caveats: Excluded were some V segments that proved indistinguishable, including TRBV6-2 and TRBV6-3. Roughly uniform sequencing depth across donors was assumed, possibly incorrectly. Several of the most significant clusters appeared linked to common viral pathogens, based on a later analysis.

A remark on this clone: Its target is not known.

The CDR3 spans 15 residues. CDR1 and CDR2 from the germline V gene are MNHEY and SMNVEV (reference sequence). Trimming shortened V by 1 base and J by 1 base, and 11 bases separated the two germline ends. This chain uses TRBV27 with TRBJ2-7; maybe TRBD2 (5 bases). The clonotype comes from a man aged 40-50 years in good health and CMV-seronegative. The specimen was PBMCs. CDR3 DNA sequence: TGTGCCAGCAGTTTATTCGGGGATGGGTCCTACGAGCAGTACTTC. This encodes CASSLFGDGSYEQYF.